The clone carrying this T cell receptor (beta chain) came up many times. The sample originates from a study of patients and donors after allogeneic stem cell transplantation. There are 14 residues in the CDR3. Per germline, CDR1 ENHRY and CDR2 SYGVKD. The J segment lost 0 bases and the V segment lost 4 bases, leaving 1 base of the junction unmatched. One entry per CDR3 protein results from TCRdb running MiXCR on the RT-PCR reads. The repertoire has 70,000 to 95,000 distinct CDR3 sequences, 4.5% to 5% of them found once; the top ten carry 2.6%. The gene calls are TRBV10-3 and TRBJ2-7; 9 positions agree with TRBD1. This TCR was sampled from a human donor who was either an allogeneic HSCT recipient or a stem cell or donor lymphocyte infusion donor (not recorded which). It is not recorded whose cells these are; they may come from a transplant donor. The specimen was blood, either unsorted or a sorted T cell fraction (not recorded which). The CDR3 here is CAISADRGSYEQYF. The CDR3, as DNA: TGTGCCATCAGTGCGGACAGGGGCTCCTACGAGCAGTACTTC.